This TCR beta chain was obtained from a study of spatial heterogeneity in lung cancer. Study-level points and caveats: Ubiquitous expanded tumor TCRs were observed in blood more at resection than follow-up.

Specified time point: sample taken at primary tumor resection. Unsorted whole RNA of tumor, nontumor lung or frozen PBMC was sequenced. The donors comprised about 69 untreated early-stage non-small cell lung cancer patients. Germline V lookup: CDR1 MDHEN, CDR2 SYDVKM. V shed 5 bases and J shed 0 bases, with 17 bases lying between them. The CDR3 is 18 residues long. Each molecule of TCR cDNA was tagged with one unique molecular identifier. TCRdb reprocessed the 5' RACE reads via MiXCR and lists one record per CDR3 protein. The table lists 45,000 to 65,000 distinct CDR3 sequences, 6% to 9% of them singletons, with 2.5% to 3% in the top ten. This clonotype was observed a handful of times. Its antigen is unknown.

The sequence was collected from a female donor with early-stage non-small cell lung cancer. The specimen was PBMCs, collected at surgery. This chain links TRBV28 with TRBJ2-6; maybe TRBD1 (5 bases). Here the CDR3 reads CASSPHPGSYSGANVLTF. Here the CDR3 DNA reads TGTGCCAGCAGTCCTCACCCAGGGTCTTACTCTGGGGCCAACGTCCTGACTTTC.